This T cell receptor beta chain derives from a study of T-cell reconstitution after alpha-beta-depleted transplantation in children. Researchers prepared the TCRbeta library using unique molecular identifiers, the study reports. TCRdb itself ran the PCR reads through MiXCR, one entry per CDR3 protein. In the table there are around 680,000 distinct CDR3 sequences, 16% of which are singletons. This clonotype was found a few times. The clonotype comes from a human donor who donated a stem cell graft to a child with acute myeloid leukemia. Sequenced here: PBMCs from the stem cell graft donor, sampled from the stem cell graft.

DNA for the CDR3: TGCAGTGCTAGTTTTTTTTTTGGGCAGGGGATGGATACGCAGTATTTT. Its protein product is CSASFFFGQGMDTQYF. V and J are TRBV20-1 and TRBJ2-3, with D possibly being TRBD1 (6 bases). Between the trimmed V and J ends, which lost 3 bases and 6 bases, there was a span of 22 bases. From germline, CDR1 is DFQATT and CDR2 SNEGSKA (reference sequence). The CDR3 is 16 amino acids.